Presented here are 18 T cell receptor beta chains from one specimen sequenced in a study of T cells after yellow fever vaccination. TCRdb used MiXCR to reprocess the 5' RACE reads, holding one entry per CDR3 protein. The sample shows a few hundred thousand distinct CDR3 sequences, 4% of them seen only once. This material consisted of PBMCs, taken 5 days after the yellow fever booster vaccination. The receptors here all came from a man between 18 and 29 years old who received the YFV17D yellow fever vaccine.

This clonotype occurred many times. In nucleotides, the CDR3 is TGTGCCAGTAGTGCGACAGGGAGAGGCACTGAAGCTTTCTTT. It is translated as CASSATGRGTEAFF. The chain carries TRBV19 and TRBJ1-1, with 7 bases aligning to TRBD1. CDR3 length: 14 residues. Per germline, CDR1 LNHDA and CDR2 SQIVND (reference sequence). The ends lost 5 bases at V and 4 bases at J; junction bases unmatched: 7.

In its sample, this clonotype was seen many times. V and J are TRBV6-5 and TRBJ2-5; D perhaps matches TRBD2 (6 bases). Looked up from germline, CDR1 is MNHEY and CDR2 is SVGAGI. Trimming removed 2 bases from V and 2 bases from J, with 9 bases in between. The CDR3 loop spans 14 amino acids. The chain's CDR3 is CASSYGGTQETQYF. CDR3 coding DNA: TGTGCCAGCAGTTACGGGGGGACTCAAGAGACCCAGTACTTC.

This clonotype was counted a few times. This chain connects TRBV6-5 to TRBJ1-1; perhaps TRBD1 as D (6 bases). Per the germline V gene, CDR1 is MNHEY and CDR2 is SVGAGI. Trimming pared 6 bases from V and 5 bases from J, leaving 10 bases between. This CDR3 is 12 amino acids long. This CDR3 is CASRDSGTEAFF. The CDR3 DNA reads TGTGCCAGCAGGGACAGTGGGACTGAAGCTTTCTTT.

A few counts support this clonotype. This chain uses TRBV18 with TRBJ2-1; 10 nucleotides agree with TRBD2. The J segment lost 5 bases and the V segment lost 1 base, leaving 2 bases of the junction unmatched. CDR1 KGHSH and CDR2 LQKENI come from the germline V gene. The CDR3 covers 15 residues. The CDR3 coding sequence is TGTGCCAGCTCACCACGAGCGGGGGGGCACAATGAGCAGTTCTTC. Its protein is CASSPRAGGHNEQFF.

In its sample, this clonotype was seen a few times. The J gene is TRBJ2-2, the V gene TRBV30; 8 bases agree with TRBD1. V lost 4 bases, J lost 0 bases, and 4 bases stayed unmatched. CDR1 is GTSNPN, CDR2 SVGIG, per germline (reference sequence). CDR3 length: 15 amino acids. CDR3 nucleotide sequence: TGTGCCTGGAAAAGGACAGGGTCGAACACCGGGGAGCTGTTTTTT. It encodes CAWKRTGSNTGELFF.

The rearrangement uses TRBV7-9 and TRBJ1-2, with TRBD1 as a possible D gene (5 bases). The CDR3 extends over 12 amino acids. The germline V and J ends were trimmed by 6 bases and 4 bases, with 9 bases remaining between them. Germline V gene lookup returns CDR1 SEHNR and CDR2 FQNEAQ (reference sequence). The CDR3 coding sequence is TGTGCCAGCAGGGGGGACCTCTATGGCTACACCTTC. As protein: CASRGDLYGYTF.

The sample holds many counts of this clonotype. This chain connects TRBV3-1 to TRBJ2-3; 9 bases are a match to TRBD1. The J segment lost 6 bases and the V segment lost 0 bases, leaving 10 bases of the junction unmatched. The CDR3 has 17 residues. The germline gives CDR1 LGHDT, CDR2 YNNKEL (reference sequence). CDR3 nucleotides: TGTGCCAGCAGCCAAGATGCGTCGGGACAGGGATCCGATACGCAGTATTTT. Protein: CASSQDASGQGSDTQYF.

This clonotype was counted ten times or more. The chain links TRBV9 to TRBJ2-5; 9 nucleotides line up with TRBD2. V gave up 4 bases and J gave up 5 bases; unmatched junction bases: 12. This CDR3 region has 16 residues. In germline, CDR1 is SGDLS, CDR2 YYNGEE. The CDR3, as DNA: TGTGCCAGCAGCTCCTATAGCGGGGGCCCCGCGGAGACCCAGTACTTC. This gives the protein CASSSYSGGPAETQYF.

This clonotype was picked up many times. V gene TRBV29-1 combines with J gene TRBJ2-4; maybe TRBD1 (6 bases). The V gene's germline CDR1 is SQVTM and CDR2 ANQGSEA. V lost 0 bases, J lost 0 bases, and 15 bases lay in between. This CDR3 has 17 amino acids. The CDR3 protein is CSVEERTDYLAKNIQYF. Here the CDR3 DNA reads TGCAGCGTTGAAGAAAGGACAGATTACTTAGCCAAAAACATTCAGTACTTC. The complete variable domain, with remaining parts taken from reference TRBV29-1 and TRBJ2-4, reads SAVISQKPSRDICQRGTSLTIQCQVDSQVTMMFWYRQQPGQSLTLIATANQGSEATYESGFVIDKFPISRPNLTFSTLTVSNMSPEDSSIYLCSVEERTDYLAKNIQYFGAGTRLSVL.

This clonotype has ten or more counts. V usage is TRBV6-6 and J usage is TRBJ2-1, with D perhaps matching TRBD1 (5 bases). Germline CDR1 reads MNHNY; CDR2 reads SVGAGI (reference sequence). The CDR3 extends over 15 amino acids. Trimming stripped 5 bases from V and 8 bases from J, with 19 bases between. CDR3 DNA sequence: TGTGCCAGCAGTACTAATGACCGCTGGGGCGATGAGCAGTTCTTC. It translates to CASSTNDRWGDEQFF.

The CDR3 nucleotides read TGTGCCAGCAGTGAACTACTAGCGGGGGCCCCGGGGGAGACCCAGTACTTC. Its translation is CASSELLAGAPGETQYF. The chain has TRBV6-1 and TRBJ2-5; 11 positions agree with TRBD2. Germline assignment: CDR1 MNHNS and CDR2 SASEGT. Trimming removed 2 bases from V and 5 bases from J; junction bases left unmatched: 10. The CDR3 length is 17 residues.

This clonotype was recorded at least ten times. This rearrangement joins TRBV7-8 to TRBJ1-2; D is ambiguous. Germline values: CDR1 SGHVS, CDR2 FQNEAQ. Trimming pared 7 bases from V and 5 bases from J, leaving 23 bases between. This CDR3 comprises 16 residues. CDR3 amino acids: CASTVGMGRSLYGYTF. CDR3 coding DNA: TGTGCCAGCACTGTTGGGATGGGCAGGAGTCTATATGGCTACACCTTC.

This clonotype was recorded at least ten times. The chain carries TRBV20-1 and TRBJ2-2; 8 nucleotides line up with TRBD1. CDR1 and CDR2 from the germline V gene are DFQATT and SNEGSKA (reference sequence). This CDR3 comprises 12 residues. Trimming took 5 bases from V and 4 from J; bases not matched to a gene: 0. The CDR3 region is CSAGTGTGELFF. The CDR3 region has the DNA TGCAGTGCTGGGACAGGCACCGGGGAGCTGTTTTTT.

The rearrangement links TRBV21-1 to TRBJ1-5. TRBV21-1 is designated a pseudogene. CDR3 size: 12 residues. Written as DNA, the CDR3 is TGTGCCAGCAGCACTTTATGGTGGCCCCAGCATTTT. This codes for CASSTLWWPQHF.

V usage is TRBV2 and J usage is TRBJ2-5, with TRBD2 matching over 9 bases. The CDR3 is 16 residues long. The V segment lost 3 bases and the J segment 1 base; nucleotides outside the gene matches: 6. Germline-derived CDR1 and CDR2 are SNHLY and FYNNEI. CDR3 sequence (DNA): TGTGCCAGCAGTGACCCGTTGCGGGGGGGCCAAGAGACCCAGTACTTC. Translation gives CASSDPLRGGQETQYF.

This clonotype has a handful of counts. This chain joins TRBV6-5 and TRBJ2-7, with 8 bases fitting TRBD2. Germline trimming cut 8 bases from V and 7 bases from J; bases unmatched to any gene: 10. The CDR3 is made up of 13 amino acids. Germline values: CDR1 MNHEY, CDR2 SVGAGI. In nucleotides, the CDR3 is TGTGCCAGCGGGCCCGGGGGGGCGGATGAGCAGTACGTC. This codes for CASGPGGADEQYV.

The J gene is TRBJ2-7, the V gene TRBV20-1; a weak D match, TRBD1 (6 bases). Germline CDR1 and CDR2: DFQATT and SNEGSKA (reference sequence). V shed 5 bases and J shed 3 bases, with 11 bases lying between them. This CDR3 is built from 12 residues. CDR3 in amino acids: CSAGLTGYEQYF. CDR3 nucleotides: TGCAGTGCTGGACTGACAGGCTACGAGCAGTACTTC.

This clonotype was seen more than once but under ten times. The chain has TRBV3-1 and TRBJ2-7; D possibly corresponds to TRBD1 (5 bases). V shed 2 bases and J shed 2 bases, with 13 bases lying between them. Germline V gives CDR1 LGHDT, CDR2 YNNKEL (reference sequence). There are 15 residues in the CDR3. The CDR3 here is CASSQSGPPTYEQYF. Written as DNA, the CDR3 is TGTGCCAGCAGCCAATCAGGGCCTCCTACCTACGAGCAGTACTTC.